The next 15 T cell receptor beta chains were all read from a single sample in a study of blood T cell repertoires in COVID-19. The assay was immunoSEQ multiplex PCR, and TCRdb's table has in-frame clones only and misses some. The table has about 180,000 clones, around 80% seen once. The sample consisted of peripheral blood. The receptors stem from a woman of 80 years or more with COVID-19, enrolled during active disease.

This clone was seen once. This sequence joins TRBV4-1 and TRBJ2-7; 8 nucleotides line up with TRBD1. This CDR3 comprises 16 residues. V lost 5 bases and J lost 3; bases outside the gene matches: 12. CDR1 and CDR2 (germline): MGHRA, YSYEKL. CDR3 sequence (DNA): TGCGCCAGCAGCACTCAATCAGGACAGGGCCTCTACGAGCAGTACTTC. It encodes CASSTQSGQGLYEQYF.

J is TRBJ2-5 and V is TRBV24-1; D is possibly TRBD1 (6 bases). This CDR3 is built from 15 residues. The V end was cut by 5 bases, the J end by 4 bases, with 16 bases between. Germline CDR1 KGHDR, CDR2 SFDVKD. CDR3 nucleotide sequence: TGTGCCACCAGTGGCCCCGGGGCAGGGGCAGAGACCCAGTACTTC. Residues: CATSGPGAGAETQYF.

This clone has just a few counts. The V gene is TRBV7-2, the J gene TRBJ2-7; 8 positions match TRBD2. Per germline, CDR1 SGHTA and CDR2 FQGNSA. J lost 7 bases, V lost 5 bases, and 10 bases had no gene match. The CDR3 is 14 residues long. CDR3 loop: CASSPWAGGGEQYF. Here the CDR3 DNA reads TGTGCCAGCAGCCCCTGGGCGGGGGGTGGTGAGCAGTACTTC.

The V call is TRBV6-5, the J call TRBJ2-7; D is possibly TRBD1 (5 bases). The CDR3 extends over 15 amino acids. With 8 bases removed from V and 0 bases from J, the gap between germline ends came to 17 bases. Germline V CDR1 and CDR2: MNHEY, SVGAGI. CDR3 sequence reads: CASGAWVPLSYEQYF. The CDR3 bases are TGTGCCAGCGGGGCATGGGTCCCCCTCTCCTACGAGCAGTACTTC.

The J gene is TRBJ2-2, the V gene TRBV28; tentative D call: TRBD1 (5 bases). Trimming took 6 bases from V and 4 from J, leaving 6 bases between them. Per germline, CDR1 MDHEN and CDR2 SYDVKM. CDR3 size: 12 residues. CDR3 sequence: CASRQGTGELFF. The CDR3 nucleotides read TGTGCCAGCAGGCAGGGCACCGGGGAGCTGTTTTTT.

The chain couples TRBV15 to TRBJ2-3; 10 bases agree with TRBD1. V dropped 2 bases and J dropped 5; count of bases not matched to a gene: 7. The germline gives CDR1 LNHNV, CDR2 YYDKDF (reference sequence). The CDR3 runs to 16 residues. The CDR3 DNA is TGTGCCACCAGCAGACTAAGACAGGGGGCGGGAGATACGCAGTATTTT. The encoded protein is CATSRLRQGAGDTQYF.

This chain connects TRBV6-5 to TRBJ2-7; D is perhaps TRBD2 (6 bases). Germline V gives CDR1 MNHEY, CDR2 SVGAGI. The ends were cut back, 1 base at V and 0 bases at J, with 13 bases in the middle. This CDR3 region has 16 residues. The CDR3 sequence is CASSYFSGEGSYEQYF. For the CDR3, the DNA is TGTGCCAGCAGTTACTTTAGCGGAGAAGGCTCCTACGAGCAGTACTTC.

The chain is built from TRBV11-2 and TRBJ1-2, with 10 bases matching TRBD1. This CDR3 contains 16 residues. CDR1 is SGHAT, CDR2 FQNNGV, per germline. V dropped 3 bases and J dropped 5; count of bases not matched to a gene: 9. For the CDR3, the DNA is TGTGCCAGCAGCTTCATGCCGGGACAGGGGCCGTATGGCTACACCTTC. Translated, it gives CASSFMPGQGPYGYTF.

The V and J genes are TRBV25-1 and TRBJ1-2; 11 positions match TRBD1. Per the germline V gene, CDR1 is MGHDK and CDR2 is SYGVNS. The V segment lost 6 bases and the J segment 3 bases; nucleotides outside the gene matches: 6. This CDR3 comprises 15 residues. CDR3 DNA: TGTGCCAGCAGAGACCGGACAGGGGGCGACTATGGCTACACCTTC. Its translation: CASRDRTGGDYGYTF.

This clone showed up just once. This chain joins TRBV24-1 and TRBJ2-1; a possible D gene is TRBD1 (6 bases). Germline V gives CDR1 KGHDR, CDR2 SFDVKD. Trimming cost V 1 base and J 1 base, with 10 bases left between them. CDR3 length: 16 amino acids. For the CDR3, the DNA is TGTGCCACCAGTGATTTAGGGGGTGGGTCCTACAATGAGCAGTTCTTC. This encodes CATSDLGGGSYNEQFF.

This clone occurred many times. The chain combines TRBV4-2 with TRBJ1-5; D may be TRBD1 (6 bases). V was cut by 4 bases and J by 3 bases, with 16 bases left in between. The CDR3 totals 16 residues. The germline V gene encodes CDR1 LGHNA and CDR2 YNFKEQ. The DNA of the CDR3 is TGTGCCAGCAGCCCAACAGGGAGGGATGACAATCAGCCCCAGCATTTT. Its translation: CASSPTGRDDNQPQHF.

This chain connects TRBV6-5 to TRBJ1-5; D gene unclear. The CDR3 totals 13 residues. The V gene's germline CDR1 is MNHEY and CDR2 SVGAGI. V was shortened by 0 bases and J by 7 bases, with 7 bases between the two germline ends. The CDR3: CASSYSGEQPQHF. The CDR3 DNA is TGTGCCAGCAGTTACTCAGGAGAACAGCCCCAGCATTTT.

As regards this clone: Other DNA sequences of this sample code for an identical CDR3. This CDR3 reads CASSLGGSSYNEQFF. In DNA form, the CDR3 reads TGCGCCAGCAGCCTCGGCGGGAGCTCCTACAATGAGCAGTTCTTC. V gene TRBV5-1 combines with J gene TRBJ2-1, with 7 bases fitting TRBD2. This CDR3 spans 15 amino acids. V lost 4 bases, J lost 0 bases, and 4 bases stayed unmatched. Germline CDR1 is SGHRS and CDR2 is YFSETQ.

J is TRBJ1-3 and V is TRBV6-1; D gene uncertain. The CDR3 length is 16 residues. Germline assignment: CDR1 MNHNS and CDR2 SASEGT. The V and J ends lost 3 bases and 2 bases respectively, with 14 bases between them. CDR3 region: CASSDPRGGTGNTIYF. The DNA for the CDR3 is TGTGCCAGCAGTGATCCGCGTGGAGGGACTGGAAACACCATATATTTT.

This clone was counted once. The chain joins TRBV28 to TRBJ1-4, with 10 bases matching TRBD1. The V gene's germline CDR1 is MDHEN and CDR2 SYDVKM. V was pared by 3 bases and J by 10 bases, with 5 bases of the junction left unmatched. The CDR3 loop spans 14 amino acids. CDR3 nucleotides: TGTGCCAGCAGTTTGGGACAGGGGATGGGAAAACTGTTTTTT. It specifies CASSLGQGMGKLFF. Based on the CDR3 plus reference TRBV28 and TRBJ1-4, the full variable domain is DVKVTQSSRYLVKRTGEKVFLECVQDMDHENMFWYRQDPGLGLRLIYFSYDVKMKEKGDIPEGYSVSREKKERFSLILESASTNQTSMYLCASSLGQGMGKLFFGSGTQLSVL.